This TCR beta chain was identified during a study of blood T cells in healthy people across ages. This clonotype was seen only a few times. Then a second PCR, running roughly 6 to 12 cycles, was carried out with a sample-barcoded 5' primer and a J-beta primer mix. TCRdb processed the 5' RACE reads anew with MiXCR; each CDR3 protein has one entry. This table holds approximately 1.5 million distinct CDR3 sequences, about 35% found once. From germline, CDR1 is SGHVS and CDR2 FQNEAQ. V shed 5 bases, J shed 3 bases, and the junction held 10 bases outside the gene matches. This CDR3 has 18 residues. Roughly 10 milliliters of peripheral blood were drawn from each donor.

The rearrangement links TRBV7-8 to TRBJ2-1; TRBD2 matches 13 bases. The sequencing sample was made of blood. The sequence came from a woman aged 25 to 39 in good health. The CDR3 is CASSTITGTSGVYNEQFF. CDR3 nucleotides: TGTGCCAGCAGCACCATTACAGGGACTAGCGGGGTCTACAATGAGCAGTTCTTC.